A selection of T cell receptor beta chains follows, all from one sample in a study of T cell responses to AZD1222 COVID-19 vaccine. Sequencing used immunoSEQ multiplex PCR; TCRdb keeps in-frame clones, though not all of them. The data contain 170,000 or so clones, 87% of them seen just once; the ten biggest clones take up about 2.5%. The source material was peripheral blood, sampled on day 0 of AZD1222 vaccination. Receptors originate from an adult in good health. The CDR3 runs from the conserved cysteine through the conserved F or W. A D gene is named only where the DNA matches it firmly. Rows may omit the clone size; those that give it use once, few, many or a size class.

clone_size: NA
v_call: TRBV5-1
j_call: TRBJ2-7
cdr3_length: 13
d_call: NA
cdr3_nt: TGCGCCAGCAGCCCGGCAGCTAACTACGAGCAGTACTTC
cdr3_aa: CASSPAANYEQYF

clone_size: NA
v_call: TRBV18
j_call: TRBJ2-1
cdr3_length: 17
d_call: TRBD1
cdr3_nt: TGTGCCAGCTCACCTTTATATGGACAGGGGGACATGAATGAGCAGTTCTTC
cdr3_aa: CASSPLYGQGDMNEQFF

clone_size: NA
v_call: TRBV19
j_call: TRBJ1-5
cdr3_length: 16
d_call: NA
cdr3_nt: TGTGCCAGTAGGCAATACCCGCGGGAGTACGATCAGCCCCAGCATTTT
cdr3_aa: CASRQYPREYDQPQHF

clone_size: NA
v_call: TRBV5-4
j_call: TRBJ1-2
cdr3_length: 16
d_call: TRBD1
cdr3_nt: TGTGCCAGCAGCTTGAGGGCGGGACAGGGGGCGTCGGGCTACACCTTC
cdr3_aa: CASSLRAGQGASGYTF

clone_size: NA
v_call: TRBV19
j_call: TRBJ2-2
cdr3_length: 17
d_call: NA
cdr3_nt: TGTGCCAGTAGTATAGGGGTTAGAGGGGCCCCCACCGGGGAGCTGTTTTTT
cdr3_aa: CASSIGVRGAPTGELFF

clone_size: NA
v_call: TRBV5-1
j_call: TRBJ2-7
cdr3_length: 14
d_call: NA
cdr3_nt: TGCGCCAGCAGCTTGGCTGGGCGAGCCTTAGGACAGTACTTC
cdr3_aa: CASSLAGRALGQYF

clone_size: once
v_call: TRBV5-4
j_call: TRBJ2-7
cdr3_length: 17
d_call: TRBD2
cdr3_nt: TGTGCCAGCAGCTTGAGTCTAGCGGGGGGGAACTCCTACGAGCAGTACTTC
cdr3_aa: CASSLSLAGGNSYEQYF

clone_size: NA
v_call: TRBV5-6
j_call: TRBJ1-1
cdr3_length: 16
d_call: NA
cdr3_nt: TGTGCCAGCAGCTTGGTTTTTGGGGGAGGCAACACTGAAGCTTTCTTT
cdr3_aa: CASSLVFGGGNTEAFF

clone_size: NA
v_call: TRBV6-1
j_call: TRBJ2-7
cdr3_length: 14
d_call: NA
cdr3_nt: TGTGCCAGCAGTGAAATAGACAGAAACTACGAGCAGTACTTC
cdr3_aa: CASSEIDRNYEQYF

clone_size: NA
v_call: TRBV5-5
j_call: TRBJ1-2
cdr3_length: 13
d_call: NA
cdr3_nt: TGTGCCAGCAGCTTGGTAGCGGGCAAAGGCTACACCTTC
cdr3_aa: CASSLVAGKGYTF

clone_size: NA
v_call: TRBV19
j_call: TRBJ1-1
cdr3_length: 12
d_call: NA
cdr3_nt: TGTGCCAGCGTCGGTTATGGCACTGAAGCTTTCTTT
cdr3_aa: CASVGYGTEAFF

clone_size: NA
v_call: TRBV5-6
j_call: TRBJ2-5
cdr3_length: 19
d_call: TRBD1
cdr3_nt: TGTGCCAGCAGCAGCGGGACAGGGGGAGGTCCCGAAAACCAAGAGACCCAGTACTTC
cdr3_aa: CASSSGTGGGPENQETQYF

clone_size: few
v_call: TRBV5-1
j_call: TRBJ2-7
cdr3_length: 13
d_call: NA
cdr3_nt: TGCGCCAGCAGCTCGGGGGTCTCCTACGAGCAGTACTTC
cdr3_aa: CASSSGVSYEQYF

clone_size: NA
v_call: TRBV6-1
j_call: TRBJ1-1
cdr3_length: 15
d_call: TRBD1
cdr3_nt: TGTGCCAGCAGTGAATGGGGACAGACGAACACTGAAGCTTTCTTT
cdr3_aa: CASSEWGQTNTEAFF

clone_size: NA
v_call: TRBV7-8
j_call: TRBJ2-7
cdr3_length: 14
d_call: TRBD1
cdr3_nt: TGTGCCAGCAGCCCAGGGACAGGGAACTACGAGCAGTACTTC
cdr3_aa: CASSPGTGNYEQYF

clone_size: NA
v_call: TRBV9
j_call: TRBJ2-3
cdr3_length: 16
d_call: NA
cdr3_nt: TGTGCCAGCAGCGAGTACCAGGGCCGGGGCACAGATACGCAGTATTTT
cdr3_aa: CASSEYQGRGTDTQYF

clone_size: NA
v_call: TRBV3-1/TRBV3-2
j_call: TRBJ1-1
cdr3_length: 14
d_call: TRBD1
cdr3_nt: TGTGCCAGCAGCGTGGACAGGAGGAACACTGAAGCTTTCTTT
cdr3_aa: CASSVDRRNTEAFF

clone_size: NA
v_call: TRBV6-5
j_call: TRBJ1-2
cdr3_length: 15
d_call: TRBD1
cdr3_nt: TGTGCCAGCAGTTACTTTGACAGGGGGGACTATGGCTACACCTTC
cdr3_aa: CASSYFDRGDYGYTF

clone_size: once
v_call: TRBV9
j_call: TRBJ1-1
cdr3_length: 14
d_call: NA
cdr3_nt: TGTGCCAGCACCCGACTCGACAGTAACACTGAAGCTTTCTTT
cdr3_aa: CASTRLDSNTEAFF

clone_size: NA
v_call: TRBV9
j_call: TRBJ1-2
cdr3_length: 14
d_call: TRBD1
cdr3_nt: TGTGCCAGCAGATCGACAGGGGGCGACTATGGCTACACCTTC
cdr3_aa: CASRSTGGDYGYTF

clone_size: NA
v_call: TRBV28
j_call: TRBJ2-7
cdr3_length: 15
d_call: NA
cdr3_nt: TGTGCCAGCACCATAGGGCCACGGGTTAGCTACGAGCAGTACTTC
cdr3_aa: CASTIGPRVSYEQYF

clone_size: NA
v_call: TRBV5-1
j_call: TRBJ1-1
cdr3_length: 14
d_call: NA
cdr3_nt: TGCGCCAGCAGCTTGGGAGGGCTGGACACTGAAGCTTTCTTT
cdr3_aa: CASSLGGLDTEAFF

clone_size: NA
v_call: TRBV28
j_call: TRBJ1-5
cdr3_length: 13
d_call: NA
cdr3_nt: TGTGCCAGCAGCCAAGGTTGGCGTCAGAGCCAGCATTTT
cdr3_aa: CASSQGWRQSQHF

clone_size: NA
v_call: TRBV5-1
j_call: TRBJ1-6
cdr3_length: 14
d_call: NA
cdr3_nt: TGCGCCAGCAGCTTGGACGGTAATGGTTCACCCCTCCACTTT
cdr3_aa: CASSLDGNGSPLHF

clone_size: NA
v_call: TRBV6-1
j_call: TRBJ2-1
cdr3_length: 17
d_call: TRBD2
cdr3_nt: TGTGCCAGCAGGGAACAGATTGGACTAGCGGGGGGTAATGAGCAGTTCTTC
cdr3_aa: CASREQIGLAGGNEQFF

clone_size: NA
v_call: TRBV11-3
j_call: TRBJ2-1
cdr3_length: 15
d_call: TRBD2
cdr3_nt: TGTGCCAGCAGCTCTGGGACTAGCGGGAGAGATGAGCAGTTCTTC
cdr3_aa: CASSSGTSGRDEQFF

clone_size: NA
v_call: TRBV27
j_call: TRBJ1-5
cdr3_length: 14
d_call: NA
cdr3_nt: TGTGCCAGCAGTTTCCGAGATAGCAATCAGCCCCAGCATTTT
cdr3_aa: CASSFRDSNQPQHF

clone_size: once
v_call: TRBV27
j_call: TRBJ2-1
cdr3_length: 12
d_call: NA
cdr3_nt: TGTGCCAGCAGCCCTAATAGCTATGAGCAGTTCTTC
cdr3_aa: CASSPNSYEQFF

clone_size: few
v_call: TRBV25-1
j_call: TRBJ1-1
cdr3_length: 15
d_call: TRBD1
cdr3_nt: TGTGCCAGCAGTCAACTCAGACAGGGGGCCACTGAAGCTTTCTTT
cdr3_aa: CASSQLRQGATEAFF

clone_size: once
v_call: TRBV7-2
j_call: TRBJ2-7
cdr3_length: 15
d_call: NA
cdr3_nt: TGTGCCAGCAGCCCCATAGTTGTATCCTTCGCCCGGCAGTACTTC
cdr3_aa: CASSPIVVSFARQYF

clone_size: NA
v_call: TRBV6-5
j_call: TRBJ2-3
cdr3_length: 15
d_call: TRBD1
cdr3_nt: TGTGCCAGCAGCCGTGACAGGGGAGGCACAGATACGCAGTATTTT
cdr3_aa: CASSRDRGGTDTQYF

clone_size: NA
v_call: TRBV7-9
j_call: TRBJ2-7
cdr3_length: 12
d_call: NA
cdr3_nt: TGTGCCAGCAGCAGCCGGGACTACGAGCAGTACTTC
cdr3_aa: CASSSRDYEQYF

clone_size: NA
v_call: TRBV19
j_call: TRBJ2-7
cdr3_length: 16
d_call: TRBD2
cdr3_nt: TGTGCCAGTAGTATAGATCTATCGCGGGGGGCCTACGAGCAGTACTTC
cdr3_aa: CASSIDLSRGAYEQYF

clone_size: NA
v_call: TRBV11-2
j_call: TRBJ1-6
cdr3_length: 15
d_call: TRBD1
cdr3_nt: TGTGCCAGCAGCTCCCAGACAGGGGGCAATTCACCCCTCCACTTT
cdr3_aa: CASSSQTGGNSPLHF

clone_size: NA
v_call: TRBV2
j_call: TRBJ2-2
cdr3_length: 14
d_call: NA
cdr3_nt: TGTGCCAGCAGCTTACAGGGAAACACCGGGGAGCTGTTTTTT
cdr3_aa: CASSLQGNTGELFF

clone_size: once
v_call: TRBV29-1
j_call: TRBJ2-3
cdr3_length: 12
d_call: TRBD1
cdr3_nt: TGCAGCGGGGACAGAGTCCAAGATACGCAGTATTTT
cdr3_aa: CSGDRVQDTQYF

clone_size: NA
v_call: TRBV7-8
j_call: TRBJ2-1
cdr3_length: 15
d_call: TRBD2
cdr3_nt: TGTGCCAGCAGCTTACTAGCGGGAGGATACAATGAGCAGTTCTTC
cdr3_aa: CASSLLAGGYNEQFF

clone_size: NA
v_call: TRBV2
j_call: TRBJ2-1
cdr3_length: 21
d_call: TRBD1
cdr3_nt: TGTGCCAGCCGTCCGGGACAGGGGGCCCCGGGACTAGGAGGGGGAATGAATGAGCAGTTCTTC
cdr3_aa: CASRPGQGAPGLGGGMNEQFF

clone_size: NA
v_call: TRBV19
j_call: TRBJ2-1
cdr3_length: 19
d_call: TRBD2
cdr3_nt: TGTGCCAGTAGTATAGATGAGTGGGGTAGCGGGGTTAACTACAATGAGCAGTTCTTC
cdr3_aa: CASSIDEWGSGVNYNEQFF

clone_size: NA
v_call: TRBV2
j_call: TRBJ1-1
cdr3_length: 13
d_call: NA
cdr3_nt: TGTGCCAGCAGTGGGGTAGGCCAGACGGGAGCTTTCTTT
cdr3_aa: CASSGVGQTGAFF

clone_size: NA
v_call: TRBV27
j_call: TRBJ1-1
cdr3_length: 14
d_call: NA
cdr3_nt: TGTGCCAGCAGTCCCTCCGGCTACAACACTGAAGCTTTCTTT
cdr3_aa: CASSPSGYNTEAFF

clone_size: NA
v_call: TRBV4-2
j_call: TRBJ1-5
cdr3_length: 15
d_call: TRBD1
cdr3_nt: TGTGCCAGCAGCCAAGACGGACAGGGGAATCAGCCCCAGCATTTT
cdr3_aa: CASSQDGQGNQPQHF

clone_size: NA
v_call: TRBV6-5
j_call: TRBJ1-2
cdr3_length: 13
d_call: NA
cdr3_nt: TGTGCCAGCAGTTCCCTCCCTCTCGGTGGCTACACCTTC
cdr3_aa: CASSSLPLGGYTF

clone_size: NA
v_call: TRBV18
j_call: TRBJ2-2
cdr3_length: 16
d_call: NA
cdr3_nt: TGTGCCAGCTCACCATTATCTAGCGCTGACACCGGGGAGCTGTTTTTT
cdr3_aa: CASSPLSSADTGELFF

clone_size: NA
v_call: TRBV25-1
j_call: TRBJ1-1
cdr3_length: 15
d_call: NA
cdr3_nt: TGTGCCAGCAGTGAACCAACGATCAGGGGTACTGAAGCTTTCTTT
cdr3_aa: CASSEPTIRGTEAFF

clone_size: NA
v_call: TRBV4-1
j_call: TRBJ2-4
cdr3_length: 17
d_call: TRBD1
cdr3_nt: TGCGCCAGCAGCCCCCGCGGACAGGGGCTAGCCAAAAACATTCAGTACTTC
cdr3_aa: CASSPRGQGLAKNIQYF

clone_size: NA
v_call: TRBV24-1
j_call: TRBJ2-1
cdr3_length: 20
d_call: TRBD2
cdr3_nt: TGTGCCACCAGTGGTTGGACTAGCGGGAGGGTCCTTAGCTCCTACAATGAGCAGTTCTTC
cdr3_aa: CATSGWTSGRVLSSYNEQFF

clone_size: once
v_call: TRBV2
j_call: TRBJ1-5
cdr3_length: 13
d_call: NA
cdr3_nt: TGTGCCAGCAGTGACCGTAGCAATCAGCCCCAGCATTTT
cdr3_aa: CASSDRSNQPQHF

clone_size: NA
v_call: TRBV5-4
j_call: TRBJ2-7
cdr3_length: 13
d_call: NA
cdr3_nt: TGTGCCAGCAGCCCCGGGGGCGGGTACGAGCAGTACTTC
cdr3_aa: CASSPGGGYEQYF

clone_size: once
v_call: TRBV12-3/TRBV12-4
j_call: TRBJ1-1
cdr3_length: 13
d_call: TRBD1
cdr3_nt: TGTGCCAGCAGTCGGACAGGACACACTGAAGCTTTCTTT
cdr3_aa: CASSRTGHTEAFF

clone_size: once
v_call: TRBV7-8
j_call: TRBJ2-1
cdr3_length: 16
d_call: NA
cdr3_nt: TGTGCCAGCAGCTTCGGAAGGCGGGTAAAGAGTAATGAGCAGTTCTTC
cdr3_aa: CASSFGRRVKSNEQFF

clone_size: NA
v_call: TRBV5-1
j_call: TRBJ2-2
cdr3_length: 17
d_call: TRBD2
cdr3_nt: TGCGCCAGCAGCTCCGGGGCCTACGCGGGAGCGGCCGGGGAGCTGTTTTTT
cdr3_aa: CASSSGAYAGAAGELFF

clone_size: NA
v_call: TRBV21-1
j_call: TRBJ1-4
cdr3_length: 15
d_call: NA
cdr3_nt: TGTGCCAGCAGCAAGTCCGGGGAAAGGAATGAAAAACTGTTTTTT
cdr3_aa: CASSKSGERNEKLFF

clone_size: NA
v_call: TRBV27
j_call: TRBJ1-1
cdr3_length: 12
d_call: NA
cdr3_nt: TGTGCCAGCAGTGGGAGGTCCGCTGAAGCTTTCTTT
cdr3_aa: CASSGRSAEAFF

clone_size: NA
v_call: TRBV5-1
j_call: TRBJ1-1
cdr3_length: 15
d_call: TRBD1
cdr3_nt: TGCGCCAGCAGCCCAAGGGCCACAGGGGGTAGTGAAGCTTTCTTT
cdr3_aa: CASSPRATGGSEAFF

clone_size: NA
v_call: TRBV7-9
j_call: TRBJ2-5
cdr3_length: 14
d_call: NA
cdr3_nt: TGTGCCAGCAGCACTACAGGGCTCCAAGAGACCCAGTACTTC
cdr3_aa: CASSTTGLQETQYF

clone_size: few
v_call: TRBV2
j_call: TRBJ1-2
cdr3_length: 12
d_call: NA
cdr3_nt: TGTGCCAGCAGTGATATTAGGGGCGGCTACACCTTC
cdr3_aa: CASSDIRGGYTF

clone_size: once
v_call: TRBV30
j_call: TRBJ1-2
cdr3_length: 13
d_call: NA
cdr3_nt: TGTGCCTGGAGTGGGCAAGGAGGCTATGGCTACACCTTC
cdr3_aa: CAWSGQGGYGYTF

clone_size: NA
v_call: TRBV28
j_call: TRBJ2-4
cdr3_length: 17
d_call: NA
cdr3_nt: TGTGCCAGCAGTTTATTGGGCAGACGAGGAACCAAAAACATTCAGTACTTC
cdr3_aa: CASSLLGRRGTKNIQYF

clone_size: NA
v_call: TRBV5-4
j_call: TRBJ2-5
cdr3_length: 15
d_call: NA
cdr3_nt: TGTGCCAGCAGCCCAGACACAATCGGGCAAGAGACCCAGTACTTC
cdr3_aa: CASSPDTIGQETQYF